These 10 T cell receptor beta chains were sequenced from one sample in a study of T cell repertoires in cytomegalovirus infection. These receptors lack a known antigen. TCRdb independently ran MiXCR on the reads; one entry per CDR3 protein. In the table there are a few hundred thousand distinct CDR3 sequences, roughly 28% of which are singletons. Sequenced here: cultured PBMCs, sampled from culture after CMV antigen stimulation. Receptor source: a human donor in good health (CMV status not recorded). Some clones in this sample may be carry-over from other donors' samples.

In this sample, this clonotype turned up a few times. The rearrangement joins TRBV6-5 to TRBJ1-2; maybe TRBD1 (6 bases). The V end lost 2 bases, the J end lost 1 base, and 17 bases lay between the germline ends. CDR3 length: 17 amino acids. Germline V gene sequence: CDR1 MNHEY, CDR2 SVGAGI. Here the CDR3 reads CASSYGGGAQDNYGYTF. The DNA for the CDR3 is TGTGCCAGCAGTTACGGGGGGGGGGCGCAGGATAACTATGGCTACACCTTC.

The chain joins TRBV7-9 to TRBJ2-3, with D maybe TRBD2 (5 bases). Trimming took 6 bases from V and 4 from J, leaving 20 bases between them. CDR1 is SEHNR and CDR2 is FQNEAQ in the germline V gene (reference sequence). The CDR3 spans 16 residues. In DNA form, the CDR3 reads TGTGCCAGCAGTTCCAACTTAATAGGGAGTCCAGATACGCAGTATTTT. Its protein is CASSSNLIGSPDTQYF.

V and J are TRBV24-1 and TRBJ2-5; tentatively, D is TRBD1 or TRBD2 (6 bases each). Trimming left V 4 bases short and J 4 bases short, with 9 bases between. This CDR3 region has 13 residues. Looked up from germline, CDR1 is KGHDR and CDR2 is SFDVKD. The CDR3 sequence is CATSDGGRETQYF. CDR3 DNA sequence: TGTGCCACCAGTGACGGGGGCAGAGAGACCCAGTACTTC.

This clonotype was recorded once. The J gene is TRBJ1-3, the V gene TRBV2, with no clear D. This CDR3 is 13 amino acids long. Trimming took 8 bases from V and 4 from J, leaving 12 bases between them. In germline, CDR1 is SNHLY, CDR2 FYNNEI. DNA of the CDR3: TGTGCCAGCTCCGGACTTTCAGGAAACACCATATATTTT. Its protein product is CASSGLSGNTIYF.

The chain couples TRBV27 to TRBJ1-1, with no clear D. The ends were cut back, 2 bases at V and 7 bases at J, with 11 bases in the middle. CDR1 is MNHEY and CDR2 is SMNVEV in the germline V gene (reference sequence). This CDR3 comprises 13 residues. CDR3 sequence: CASSLRRRDEAFF. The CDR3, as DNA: TGTGCCAGCAGTTTAAGGAGACGGGATGAAGCTTTCTTT.

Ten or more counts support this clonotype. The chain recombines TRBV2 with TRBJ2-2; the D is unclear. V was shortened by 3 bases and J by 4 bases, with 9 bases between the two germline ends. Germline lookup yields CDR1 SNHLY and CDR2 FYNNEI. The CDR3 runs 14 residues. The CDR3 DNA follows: TGTGCCAGCAGTGAGGAGCAGGTCACCGGGGAGCTGTTTTTT. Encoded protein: CASSEEQVTGELFF.

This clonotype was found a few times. CDR3 residues: CATSEEMITDTQYF. The CDR3 DNA sequence: TGTGCCACCAGTGAGGAAATGATCACAGATACGCAGTATTTT. The rearrangement joins TRBV24-1 to TRBJ2-3; D call uncertain. The CDR3 is 14 residues long. CDR1 and CDR2 (germline): KGHDR, SFDVKD. V dropped 4 bases and J dropped 2 bases, with 9 bases sitting between them.

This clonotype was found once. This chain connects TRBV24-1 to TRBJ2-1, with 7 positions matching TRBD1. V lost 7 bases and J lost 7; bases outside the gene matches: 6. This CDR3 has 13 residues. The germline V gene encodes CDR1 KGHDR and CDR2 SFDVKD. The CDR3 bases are TGTGCCACCAGGAGGGGGCTCGGAAATGAGCAGTTCTTC. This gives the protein CATRRGLGNEQFF.

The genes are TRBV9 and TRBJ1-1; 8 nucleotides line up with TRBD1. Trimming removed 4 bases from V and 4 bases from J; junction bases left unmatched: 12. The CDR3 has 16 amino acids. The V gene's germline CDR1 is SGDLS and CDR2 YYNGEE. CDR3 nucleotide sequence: TGTGCCAGCAGCACGGGACAGGACGCTTGGAGCACTGAAGCTTTCTTT. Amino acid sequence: CASSTGQDAWSTEAFF.

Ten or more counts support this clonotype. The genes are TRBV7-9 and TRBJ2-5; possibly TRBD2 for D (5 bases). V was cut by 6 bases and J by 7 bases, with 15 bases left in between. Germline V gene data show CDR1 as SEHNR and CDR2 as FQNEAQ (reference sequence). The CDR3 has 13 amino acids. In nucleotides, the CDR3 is TGTGCCAGCAGTTCGGACGGACGGGGGACCCAGTACTTC. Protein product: CASSSDGRGTQYF.